The clone carrying this T cell receptor (beta chain) was seen more than once but under ten times. What it recognizes is unknown. CD8 cells classed as naive were CD45RO-negative and positively selected for CCR7, excluding terminally differentiated effector memory CD45RA+ cells. The data belong to a study of shared clonotypes between healthy human individuals. About the study: Used for every donor were three CD4 naive, three CD4 memory, two CD8 naive and one CD8 memory plate. Study-level points and caveats: An anticipated effect of sequencing depth on clonotype sharing among donors was recognized. The study generally estimated greater richness for naive than memory subsets. For naive CD4 cells, around 5% of clonotypes were shared across several donors.

The V end was cut by 5 bases, the J end by 8 bases, with 12 bases between. The CDR3 totals 12 residues. The germline V gene has CDR1 LNHDA and CDR2 SQIVND (reference sequence). Sequencing used immunoSEQ multiplex PCR; TCRdb keeps in-frame clones, though not all of them. The table includes about 820,000 clones, 80% to 95% detected once. This receptor was identified in a man aged 25 to 40 in good health. The J gene is TRBJ1-2, the V gene TRBV19, with D hard to call. The sample comprised naive CD8+ T cells sorted from blood. The CDR3 nucleotides are TGTGCCAGTAGTCCACCTCTAGGCGGCTACACCTTC. Its protein product is CASSPPLGGYTF.